One and the same sample provided the 25 T cell receptor beta chains below, sequenced in a study of T cell changes during pregnancy in multiple sclerosis. The protocol was immunoSEQ multiplex PCR, while the TCRdb copy is restricted to in-frame clones and leaves out a portion. The sample shows more than 40,000 clones, more than 85% of them seen only once. The sample was CD8+ T cells from peripheral blood mononuclear cells, taken after pregnancy. These TCRs come from a female donor with multiple sclerosis, enrolled in a pregnancy study.

The chain carries TRBV4-3 and TRBJ2-7, with a possible D match to TRBD1 (6 bases). The CDR3 has 15 residues. V lost 4 bases and J 4 bases, leaving 17 bases between the germline ends. Germline CDR1 reads LGHNA; CDR2 reads YSLEER. CDR3 bases: TGCGCCAGCAGCCGGTCTCAGGGGCCCGCTTACGAGCAGTACTTC. Its translation: CASSRSQGPAYEQYF.

V usage is TRBV6-1 and J usage is TRBJ1-1; possibly TRBD1 for D (5 bases). This CDR3 has 13 amino acids. Per germline, CDR1 MNHNS and CDR2 SASEGT. The V and J ends lost 7 bases and 1 base respectively, with 10 bases between them. In nucleotides, the CDR3 is TGTGCCAGCAAGAGGACACCGAACACTGAAGCTTTCTTT. Encoded protein: CASKRTPNTEAFF.

The count of this clone is one. The chain uses TRBV27 and TRBJ2-3, with 8 nucleotides matching TRBD2. The V gene's germline CDR1 is MNHEY and CDR2 SMNVEV (reference sequence). The CDR3 totals 17 residues. J lost 4 bases, V lost 0 bases, and 9 bases had no gene match. The CDR3 bases are TGTGCCAGCAGTTTATCAGAAGCGGGGGTAGTGTCAGATACGCAGTATTTT. The encoded protein is CASSLSEAGVVSDTQYF.

This CDR3 is CASSQAELAGDTDTQYF. The CDR3 coding sequence is TGCGCCAGCAGCCAAGCGGAACTAGCGGGGGACACAGATACGCAGTATTTT. The chain has TRBV4-3 and TRBJ2-3; 11 nucleotides agree with TRBD2. The germline gives CDR1 LGHNA, CDR2 YSLEER. V shed 1 base, J shed 2 bases, and the junction held 5 bases outside the gene matches. The CDR3 sequence is 17 residues long.

This chain uses TRBV19 with TRBJ1-5; no clear D. The CDR3 spans 16 residues. The germline gives CDR1 LNHDA, CDR2 SQIVND (reference sequence). The germline V and J ends were trimmed by 3 bases and 0 bases, with 12 bases remaining between them. CDR3 sequence: CASSITTDYSNQPQHF. The CDR3, as DNA: TGTGCCAGTAGTATTACCACCGACTATAGCAATCAGCCCCAGCATTTT.

This chain uses TRBV5-6 with TRBJ2-7; tentatively, D is TRBD2 (5 bases). The CDR3 spans 12 residues. Germline lookup yields CDR1 SGHDT and CDR2 YYEEEE. Trimming stripped 4 bases from V and 3 bases from J, with 8 bases between. In nucleotides, the CDR3 is TGTGCCAGCAGCCAACGGGGCTACGAGCAGTACTTC. It translates to CASSQRGYEQYF.

The V call is TRBV25-1, the J call TRBJ1-1; 7 bases are a match to TRBD1. This CDR3 is built from 16 residues. The germline V gene encodes CDR1 MGHDK and CDR2 SYGVNS. Trimming took 2 bases from V and 4 from J; bases not matched to a gene: 10. DNA for the CDR3: TGTGCCAGCAGTGAACGGGACAGCAAAAGAAGCACTGAAGCTTTCTTT. Translated: CASSERDSKRSTEAFF. The variable domain in full, with the rest retrieved from reference TRBV25-1 and TRBJ1-1, is EADIYQTPRYLVIGTGKKITLECSQTMGHDKMYWYQQDPGMELHLIHYSYGVNSTEKGDLSSESTVSRIRTEHFPLTLESARPSHTSQYLCASSERDSKRSTEAFFGQGTRLTVV.

The chain is built from TRBV5-1 and TRBJ1-1; 7 bases map to TRBD1. The germline CDR1 and CDR2 sequences are SGHRS and YFSETQ. The CDR3 has 14 residues. V lost 2 bases and J lost 1; bases outside the gene matches: 2. The CDR3 protein is CASSLHRGNTEAFF. CDR3 sequence (DNA): TGCGCCAGCAGCTTACACAGGGGGAACACTGAAGCTTTCTTT.

By share, this clone counts as medium-sized (0.01 to 0.1%). The chain couples TRBV4-2 to TRBJ2-7; 11 bases fit TRBD2. Trimming took 0 bases from V and 4 from J; bases not matched to a gene: 2. CDR1 and CDR2 from the germline V gene are LGHNA and YNFKEQ. CDR3 length equals 15 residues. The CDR3 sequence: CASSQDLAGGYEQYF. In nucleotides, the CDR3 is TGTGCCAGCAGCCAAGATCTAGCGGGGGGTTACGAGCAGTACTTC.

This chain connects TRBV7-6 to TRBJ2-5; D unresolved. The germline V and J ends were trimmed by 0 bases and 4 bases, with 12 bases remaining between them. Germline-derived CDR1 and CDR2 are SGHVS and FNYEAQ. The CDR3 is made up of 15 amino acids. This CDR3 is CASSLASSRTETQYF. CDR3 DNA: TGTGCCAGCAGCTTAGCGTCTAGTAGAACAGAGACCCAGTACTTC.

The chain employs TRBV5-5 and TRBJ1-2; 7 nucleotides align to TRBD1. The V gene end was trimmed by 2 bases and the J gene end by 6 bases; junction bases not matched to a gene: 10. This CDR3 comprises 15 residues. Germline lookup yields CDR1 SGHKS and CDR2 YYEKEE (reference sequence). The CDR3 DNA sequence: TGTGCCAGCAGCTTAAGACGAGGGGGCGATAATGGCTACACCTTC. Encoded protein: CASSLRRGGDNGYTF.

This clone was counted a single time. This chain connects TRBV7-6 to TRBJ2-1, with TRBD1 as a possible D gene (6 bases). Germline-derived CDR1 and CDR2 are SGHVS and FNYEAQ. The CDR3 loop spans 14 amino acids. Trimming left V 4 bases short and J 8 bases short, with 15 bases between. The DNA of the CDR3 is TGTGCCAGCAGCTCCGGGACGGGGACATATGAGCAGTTCTTC. Translated: CASSSGTGTYEQFF. Full variable domain (rest looked up from reference TRBV7-6 and TRBJ2-1): GAGVSQSPRYKVTKRGQDVALRCDPISGHVSLYWYRQALGQGPEFLTYFNYEAQQDKSGLPNDRFSAERPEGSISTLTIQRTEQRDSAMYRCASSSGTGTYEQFFGPGTRLTVL.

The sample holds one count of this clone. The chain recombines TRBV7-9 with TRBJ1-2, with D maybe TRBD1 (6 bases). Trimming removed 2 bases at V and 4 bases at J, with 17 bases between. Germline CDR1 is SEHNR and CDR2 is FQNEAQ (reference sequence). CDR3 length: 16 residues. The CDR3 loop is CASSLTTQGDLYGYTF. CDR3 DNA: TGTGCCAGCAGCTTAACAACACAGGGTGACCTCTATGGCTACACCTTC. Together with reference TRBV7-9 and TRBJ1-2, the CDR3 gives the full variable domain: DTGVSQNPRHKITKRGQNVTFRCDPISEHNRLYWYRQTLGQGPEFLTYFQNEAQLEKSRLLSDRFSAERPKGSFSTLEIQRTEQGDSAMYLCASSLTTQGDLYGYTFGSGTRLTVV.

This clone was detected once. The J gene is TRBJ2-7, the V gene TRBV9, with 7 nucleotides matching TRBD1. Losses at the gene ends were 3 bases for V and 4 bases for J; bases not matched to a gene: 1. Germline values: CDR1 SGDLS, CDR2 YYNGEE. The CDR3 sequence is 12 residues long. In DNA form, the CDR3 reads TGTGCCAGCAGCGCGACAGGGTACGAGCAGTACTTC. Its protein is CASSATGYEQYF.

V is TRBV7-3 and J is TRBJ2-1; D unresolved. There are 13 residues in the CDR3. Germline V lookup: CDR1 SGHTA, CDR2 FQGTGA. V lost 11 bases and J 8 bases, leaving 19 bases between the germline ends. CDR3 loop: CALMGLLPYEQFF. Here the CDR3 DNA reads TGTGCCCTTATGGGCCTGTTACCCTATGAGCAGTTCTTC.

The genes are TRBV7-9 and TRBJ2-5; 9 bases fit TRBD1. The trim removed 6 bases at V and 10 bases at J, leaving 21 bases unmatched. Germline V CDR1 and CDR2: SEHNR, FQNEAQ (reference sequence). CDR3 size: 17 residues. The CDR3 bases are TGTGCCAGCAGTTTTCCCGGAACAGGGGGCGGCCAATGGAGCCAGTACTTC. Translated: CASSFPGTGGGQWSQYF.

In its sample, this clone was seen once. V and J are TRBV4-1 and TRBJ2-7; no firm D call. From germline, CDR1 is MGHRA and CDR2 YSYEKL. The length of the CDR3 is 16 residues. The germline V and J ends were trimmed by 0 bases and 3 bases, with 15 bases remaining between them. CDR3 sequence: CASSQDREEPYYEQYF. The CDR3 DNA is TGCGCCAGCAGCCAAGATCGTGAGGAGCCTTACTACGAGCAGTACTTC.

The chain combines TRBV7-8 with TRBJ2-5, with D perhaps TRBD2 (5 bases). The germline V and J ends were trimmed by 11 bases and 0 bases, with 16 bases remaining between them. Germline lookup yields CDR1 SGHVS and CDR2 FQNEAQ. This CDR3 has 14 residues. CDR3 DNA sequence: TGTGCCGGGAGCCCCTGGCGGGACCAAGAGACCCAGTACTTC. Translation gives CAGSPWRDQETQYF.

The J gene is TRBJ2-5, the V gene TRBV27, with 7 bases aligning to TRBD1. The germline CDR1 and CDR2 sequences are MNHEY and SMNVEV (reference sequence). The CDR3 totals 16 residues. The V segment lost 0 bases and the J segment 6 bases; nucleotides outside the gene matches: 10. This CDR3 is CASSLSSRQGVQTQYF. CDR3 bases: TGTGCCAGCAGTTTATCTTCGCGTCAGGGGGTCCAGACCCAGTACTTC.

The V and J genes are TRBV27 and TRBJ2-7, with TRBD1 matching 7 bases. The CDR3 totals 15 residues. Looked up from germline, CDR1 is MNHEY and CDR2 is SMNVEV (reference sequence). V gave up 3 bases and J gave up 5 bases; unmatched junction bases: 10. The chain's CDR3 is CASSFGWGQLDEQYF. CDR3 nucleotide sequence: TGTGCCAGCAGTTTTGGTTGGGGACAGCTCGACGAGCAGTACTTC.

This chain links TRBV5-6 with TRBJ2-1, with 8 nucleotides matching TRBD2. This CDR3 is 13 amino acids long. Unmatched junction bases numbered 1, after V lost 2 bases and J lost 6 bases. The germline CDR1 and CDR2 sequences are SGHDT and YYEEEE. Written as DNA, the CDR3 is TGTGCCAGCAGCTTTAGCGGGGTCAATGAGCAGTTCTTC. It is translated as CASSFSGVNEQFF.

The chain combines TRBV6-5 with TRBJ2-7; TRBD2 aligns across 9 bases. Trimming cost V 2 bases and J 0 bases; bases outside gene matches: 2. The length of the CDR3 is 15 residues. Germline V CDR1 and CDR2: MNHEY, SVGAGI. The CDR3 bases are TGTGCCAGCAGTTACAGTAGCGGGAGCTCCTACGAGCAGTACTTC. This translates into CASSYSSGSSYEQYF.

This clone was found once. V and J are TRBV2 and TRBJ1-2, with D possibly TRBD1 on 5 matching bases. The CDR3 contains 13 residues. V was clipped by 4 bases and J by 1 base, with 7 bases between them. Germline V gene data show CDR1 as SNHLY and CDR2 as FYNNEI. CDR3 amino acids: CASSADSNYGYTF. The CDR3 DNA reads TGTGCCAGCAGTGCTGACAGTAACTATGGCTACACCTTC.

The chain employs TRBV6-5 and TRBJ2-1; TRBD1 is a possible D gene (6 bases). Trimming left V 5 bases short and J 6 bases short, with 11 bases between. CDR3 length: 13 residues. Germline CDR1 is MNHEY and CDR2 is SVGAGI. The CDR3 bases are TGTGCCAGCAGTATGCAGGGGAGCAATGAGCAGTTCTTC. This sequence encodes CASSMQGSNEQFF.

The J gene is TRBJ2-2, the V gene TRBV2; D unclear. V was pared by 8 bases and J by 2 bases, with 6 bases between. The CDR3 length is 12 residues. The germline CDR1 and CDR2 sequences are SNHLY and FYNNEI. In DNA form, the CDR3 reads TGTGCCAGCCTACCCAACACCGGGGAGCTGTTTTTT. It translates to CASLPNTGELFF. The full variable domain, completed using reference TRBV2 and TRBJ2-2, is EPEVTQTPSHQVTQMGQEVILRCVPISNHLYFYWYRQILGQKVEFLVSFYNNEISEKSEIFDDQFSVERPDGSNFTLKIRSTKLEDSAMYFCASLPNTGELFFGEGSRLTVL.